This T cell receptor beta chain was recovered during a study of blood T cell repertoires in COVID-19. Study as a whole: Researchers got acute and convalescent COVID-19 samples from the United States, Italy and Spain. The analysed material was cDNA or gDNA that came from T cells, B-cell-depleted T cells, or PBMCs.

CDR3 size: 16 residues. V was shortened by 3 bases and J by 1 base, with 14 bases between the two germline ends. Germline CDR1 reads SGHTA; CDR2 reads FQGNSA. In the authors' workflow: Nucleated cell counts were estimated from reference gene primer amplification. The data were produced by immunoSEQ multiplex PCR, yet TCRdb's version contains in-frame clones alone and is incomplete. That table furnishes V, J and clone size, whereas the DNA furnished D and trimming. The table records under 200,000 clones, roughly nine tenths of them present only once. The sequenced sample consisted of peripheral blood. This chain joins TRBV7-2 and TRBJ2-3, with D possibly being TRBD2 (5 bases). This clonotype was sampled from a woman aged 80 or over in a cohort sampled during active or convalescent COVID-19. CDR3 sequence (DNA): TGTGCCAGCAGCTTCATAGAGGGTCGGCGCACAGATACGCAGTATTTT. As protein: CASSFIEGRRTDTQYF.